The 9 T cell receptor beta chains presented below share a single source sample, sequenced in a study of T cell responses to AZD1222 COVID-19 vaccine. TCRdb's copy holds only in-frame clones and misses some; the assay was immunoSEQ multiplex PCR. This sample has approximately 150,000 clones, with 75% to 90% found just once. The sequenced sample was peripheral blood, obtained on day 0 of AZD1222 vaccination. The receptor source for this set is an adult in good health.

The chain is built from TRBV7-2 and TRBJ2-2; perhaps TRBD2 as D (6 bases). The CDR3 loop spans 14 amino acids. Germline V gene lookup returns CDR1 SGHTA and CDR2 FQGNSA. Between the trimmed V and J ends, which lost 0 bases and 7 bases, there was a span of 9 bases. CDR3 region: CASSLAGGVGELFF. Here the CDR3 DNA reads TGTGCCAGCAGCTTAGCGGGCGGGGTCGGGGAGCTGTTTTTT.

A single count supports this clone. V is TRBV2 and J is TRBJ2-7; 11 bases agree with TRBD2. This CDR3 region has 14 residues. Germline V gene lookup returns CDR1 SNHLY and CDR2 FYNNEI. The V and J ends lost 5 bases and 3 bases, in that order; junction bases with no gene match: 3. CDR3 residues: CASSRTSGRYEQYF. Here the CDR3 DNA reads TGTGCCAGCAGTAGGACTAGCGGGCGCTACGAGCAGTACTTC.

The rearrangement joins TRBV6-2 or TRBV6-3 to TRBJ2-2; TRBD2 aligns across 14 bases. Germline lookup yields CDR1 MNHEY and CDR2 SVGEGT. V lost 5 bases, J lost 8 bases, and 19 bases stayed unmatched. The CDR3 has 20 amino acids. CDR3 sequence: CASSPRPGTSGRKLGGELFF. The CDR3 DNA reads as TGTGCCAGCAGTCCCCGACCCGGGACTAGCGGGAGAAAACTAGGGGGGGAGCTGTTTTTT.

This clone appeared once. This chain uses TRBV27 with TRBJ2-7; D is ambiguous. Looked up from germline, CDR1 is MNHEY and CDR2 is SMNVEV (reference sequence). The germline V and J ends were trimmed by 4 bases and 2 bases, with 15 bases remaining between them. This CDR3 region has 15 residues. The CDR3, as DNA: TGTGCCAGCAGTTATACGAGTCCTGGGGCCTACGAGCAGTACTTC. It is translated as CASSYTSPGAYEQYF.

This clone was detected only a few times. The V gene is TRBV27, the J gene TRBJ2-1; TRBD1 might be the D (6 bases). Looked up from germline, CDR1 is MNHEY and CDR2 is SMNVEV (reference sequence). CDR3 size: 12 residues. With 6 bases removed from V and 7 bases from J, the gap between germline ends came to 10 bases. CDR3 protein: CASSRQGNEQFF. The CDR3 DNA is TGTGCCAGCAGCCGGCAGGGGAATGAGCAGTTCTTC.

The CDR3 region is CASSPLRANQPQHF. The CDR3 DNA reads as TGTGCCAGCAGCCCCCTCCGGGCTAATCAGCCCCAGCATTTT. The rearrangement joins TRBV6-5 to TRBJ1-5; D gene ambiguous. The CDR3 spans 14 residues. V lost 6 bases and J lost 4, with 13 bases in between. Germline V gene sequence: CDR1 MNHEY, CDR2 SVGAGI.

V is TRBV7-2 and J is TRBJ1-3, with a possible D match to TRBD1 (5 bases). CDR3 size: 14 residues. Germline V gene data show CDR1 as SGHTA and CDR2 as FQGNSA. V was cut by 2 bases and J by 0 bases, with 5 bases left in between. The DNA of the CDR3 is TGTGCCAGCAGCTTACAGGGCTCTGGAAACACCATATATTTT. Translation: CASSLQGSGNTIYF.

The chain joins TRBV5-4 to TRBJ1-1; the D gene is possibly TRBD1 (5 bases). Trimming shortened V by 4 bases and J by 5 bases, and 12 bases separated the two germline ends. This CDR3 comprises 13 residues. Germline V gene sequence: CDR1 SGHNT, CDR2 YYREEE (reference sequence). The CDR3 spells CASSTQGRTEAFF. The CDR3 DNA sequence: TGTGCCAGCAGCACCCAGGGTCGGACTGAAGCTTTCTTT.

This rearrangement joins TRBV6-5 to TRBJ1-4; the match to TRBD1 covers 7 bases. The ends lost 6 bases at V and 0 bases at J; junction bases unmatched: 4. The CDR3 runs to 15 residues. CDR1 and CDR2 from the germline V gene are MNHEY and SVGAGI. The CDR3 protein is CASRKTGPTNEKLFF. The CDR3 DNA sequence: TGTGCCAGCAGGAAGACAGGGCCAACTAATGAAAAACTGTTTTTT.